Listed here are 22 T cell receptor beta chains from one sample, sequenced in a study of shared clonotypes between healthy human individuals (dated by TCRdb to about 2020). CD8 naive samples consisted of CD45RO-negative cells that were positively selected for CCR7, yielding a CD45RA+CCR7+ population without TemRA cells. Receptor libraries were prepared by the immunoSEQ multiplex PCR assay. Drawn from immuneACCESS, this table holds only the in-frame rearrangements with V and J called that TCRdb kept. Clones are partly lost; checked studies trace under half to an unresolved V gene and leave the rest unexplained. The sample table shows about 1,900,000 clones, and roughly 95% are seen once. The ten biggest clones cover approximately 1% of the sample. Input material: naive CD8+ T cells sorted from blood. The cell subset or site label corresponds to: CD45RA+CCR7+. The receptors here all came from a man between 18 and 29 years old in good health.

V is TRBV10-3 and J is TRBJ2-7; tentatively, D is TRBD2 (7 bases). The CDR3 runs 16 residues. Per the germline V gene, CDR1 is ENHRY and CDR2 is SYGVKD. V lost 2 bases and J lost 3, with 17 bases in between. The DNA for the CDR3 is TGTGCCATCAGTGAGAGGGGGGGGCAGGAGAACTACGAGCAGTACTTC. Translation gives CAISERGGQENYEQYF.

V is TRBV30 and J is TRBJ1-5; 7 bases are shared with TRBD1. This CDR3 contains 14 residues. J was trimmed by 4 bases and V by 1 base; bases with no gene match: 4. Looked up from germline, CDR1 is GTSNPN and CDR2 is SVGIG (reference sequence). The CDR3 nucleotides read TGTGCCTGGAGTGCGGGGACAGCTAATCAGCCCCAGCATTTT. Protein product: CAWSAGTANQPQHF.

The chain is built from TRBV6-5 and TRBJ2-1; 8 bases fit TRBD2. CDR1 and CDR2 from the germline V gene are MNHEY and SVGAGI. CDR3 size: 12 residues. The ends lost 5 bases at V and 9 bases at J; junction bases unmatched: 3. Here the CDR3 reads CASSAGTSEQFF. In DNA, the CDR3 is TGTGCCAGCAGTGCCGGGACTAGTGAGCAGTTCTTC.

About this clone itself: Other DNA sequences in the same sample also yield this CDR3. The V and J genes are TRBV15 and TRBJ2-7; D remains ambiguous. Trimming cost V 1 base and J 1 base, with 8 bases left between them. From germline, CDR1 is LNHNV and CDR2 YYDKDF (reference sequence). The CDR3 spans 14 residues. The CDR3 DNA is TGTGCCACCAGCAGAGGTCGGAATTCCTACGAGCAGTACTTC. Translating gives CATSRGRNSYEQYF.

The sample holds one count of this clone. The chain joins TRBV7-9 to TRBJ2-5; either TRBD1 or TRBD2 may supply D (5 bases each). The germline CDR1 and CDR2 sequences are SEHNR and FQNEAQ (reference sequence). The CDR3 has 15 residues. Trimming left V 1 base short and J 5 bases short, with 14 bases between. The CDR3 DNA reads TGTGCCAGCAGCTTAGTAGAGGGGCAGGGCGAGACCCAGTACTTC. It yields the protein CASSLVEGQGETQYF.

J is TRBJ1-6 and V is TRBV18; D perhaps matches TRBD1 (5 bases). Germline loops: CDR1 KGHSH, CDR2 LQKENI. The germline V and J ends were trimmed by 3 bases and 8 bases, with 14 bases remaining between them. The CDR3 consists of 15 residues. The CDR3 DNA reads TGTGCCAGCTCACCGTACTCGGGGGGTGATTCACCCCTCCACTTT. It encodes CASSPYSGGDSPLHF.

The CDR3 coding sequence is TGTGCCAGCAGAGACACTCCGACAGGGATGGGGTTCTACGAGCAGTACTTC. Its protein product is CASRDTPTGMGFYEQYF. The V and J genes are TRBV2 and TRBJ2-7; TRBD1 matches 7 bases. The germline V gene has CDR1 SNHLY and CDR2 FYNNEI. The CDR3 length is 17 residues. V shed 6 bases and J 3 bases; nucleotides not matched to a gene: 17.

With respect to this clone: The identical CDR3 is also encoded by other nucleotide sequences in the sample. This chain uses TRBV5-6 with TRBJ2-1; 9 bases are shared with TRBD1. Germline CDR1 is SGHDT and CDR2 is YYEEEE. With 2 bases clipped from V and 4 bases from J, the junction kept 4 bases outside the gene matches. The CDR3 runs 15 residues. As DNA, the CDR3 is TGTGCCAGCAGCTTTGGACAGGGGCTATACAATGAGCAGTTCTTC. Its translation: CASSFGQGLYNEQFF. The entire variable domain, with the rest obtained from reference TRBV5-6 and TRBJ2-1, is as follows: DAGVTQSPTHLIKTRGQQVTLRCSPKSGHDTVSWYQQALGQGPQFIFQYYEEEERQRGNFPDRFSGHQFPNYSSELNVNALLLGDSALYLCASSFGQGLYNEQFFGPGTRLTVL.

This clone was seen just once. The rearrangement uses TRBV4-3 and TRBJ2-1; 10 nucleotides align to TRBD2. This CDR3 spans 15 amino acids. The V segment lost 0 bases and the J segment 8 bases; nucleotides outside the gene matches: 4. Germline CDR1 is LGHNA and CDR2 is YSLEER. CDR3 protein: CASSQDWTSGHEQFF. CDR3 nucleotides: TGCGCCAGCAGCCAAGATTGGACTAGCGGCCATGAGCAGTTCTTC.

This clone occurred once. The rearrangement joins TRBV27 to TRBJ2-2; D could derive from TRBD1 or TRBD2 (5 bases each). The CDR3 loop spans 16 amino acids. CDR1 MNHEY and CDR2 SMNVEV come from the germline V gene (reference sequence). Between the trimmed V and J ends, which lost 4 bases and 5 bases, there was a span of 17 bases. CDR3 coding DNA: TGTGCCAGCAGTTCCAGGGACCCGGCCTGGACCGGGGAGCTGTTTTTT. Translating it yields CASSSRDPAWTGELFF.

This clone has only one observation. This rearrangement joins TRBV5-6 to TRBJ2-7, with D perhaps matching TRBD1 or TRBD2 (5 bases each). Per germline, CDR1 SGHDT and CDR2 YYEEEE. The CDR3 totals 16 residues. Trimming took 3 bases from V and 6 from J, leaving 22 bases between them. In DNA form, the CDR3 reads TGTGCCAGCAGCTCCCCTCGAGGGACCTTAGCCGCCGAGCAGTACTTC. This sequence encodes CASSSPRGTLAAEQYF.

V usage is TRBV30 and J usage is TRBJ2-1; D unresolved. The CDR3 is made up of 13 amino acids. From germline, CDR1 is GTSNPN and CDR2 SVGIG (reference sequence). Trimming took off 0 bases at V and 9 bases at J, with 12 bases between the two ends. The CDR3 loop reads CAWSVVGGTEQFF. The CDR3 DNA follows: TGTGCCTGGAGTGTAGTGGGCGGCACTGAGCAGTTCTTC.

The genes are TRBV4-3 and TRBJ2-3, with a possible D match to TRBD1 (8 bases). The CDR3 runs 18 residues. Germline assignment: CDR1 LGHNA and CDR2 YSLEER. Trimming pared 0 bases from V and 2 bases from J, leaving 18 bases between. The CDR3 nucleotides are TGCGCCAGCAGCCAAGAACCGACAGGGGAGGGGAACACAGATACGCAGTATTTT. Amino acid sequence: CASSQEPTGEGNTDTQYF.

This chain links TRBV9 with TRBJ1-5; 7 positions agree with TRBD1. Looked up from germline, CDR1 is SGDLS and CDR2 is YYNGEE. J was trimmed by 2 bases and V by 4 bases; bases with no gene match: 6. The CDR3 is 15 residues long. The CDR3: CASSPTGFGNQPQHF. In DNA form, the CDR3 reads TGTGCCAGCAGCCCGACAGGGTTTGGCAATCAGCCCCAGCATTTT.

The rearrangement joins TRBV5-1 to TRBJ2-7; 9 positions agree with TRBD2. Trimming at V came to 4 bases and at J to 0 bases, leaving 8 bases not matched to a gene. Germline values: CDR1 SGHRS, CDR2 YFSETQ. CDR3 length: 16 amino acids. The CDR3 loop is CASSTPTSGNSYEQYF. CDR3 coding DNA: TGCGCCAGCAGCACACCGACTAGCGGAAACTCCTACGAGCAGTACTTC.

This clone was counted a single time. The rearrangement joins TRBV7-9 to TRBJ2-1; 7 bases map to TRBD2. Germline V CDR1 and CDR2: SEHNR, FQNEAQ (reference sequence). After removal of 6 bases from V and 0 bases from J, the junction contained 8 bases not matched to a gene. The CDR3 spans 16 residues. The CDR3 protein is CASSRGDLSSYNEQFF. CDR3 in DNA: TGTGCCAGCAGTCGGGGGGACCTCAGCTCCTACAATGAGCAGTTCTTC.

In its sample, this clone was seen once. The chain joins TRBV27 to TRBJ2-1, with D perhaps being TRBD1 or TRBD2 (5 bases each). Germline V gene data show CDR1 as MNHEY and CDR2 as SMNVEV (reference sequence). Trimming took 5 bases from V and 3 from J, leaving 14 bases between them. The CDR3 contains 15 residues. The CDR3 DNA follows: TGTGCCAGCAGTCCCGGGACCATGATCTACAATGAGCAGTTCTTC. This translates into CASSPGTMIYNEQFF.

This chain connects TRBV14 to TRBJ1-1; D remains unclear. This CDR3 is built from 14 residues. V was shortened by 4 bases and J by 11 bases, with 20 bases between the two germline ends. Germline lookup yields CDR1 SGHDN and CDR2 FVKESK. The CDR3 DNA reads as TGTGCCAGCAGCCCGACTGGACCTACCCACGGGGCTTTCTTT. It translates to CASSPTGPTHGAFF.

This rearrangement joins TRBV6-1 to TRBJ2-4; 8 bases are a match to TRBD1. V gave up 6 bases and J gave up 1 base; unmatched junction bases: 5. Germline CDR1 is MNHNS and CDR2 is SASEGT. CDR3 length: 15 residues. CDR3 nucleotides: TGTGCCAGCAGCCAGACAGGGGTTGCCAAAAACATTCAGTACTTC. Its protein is CASSQTGVAKNIQYF.

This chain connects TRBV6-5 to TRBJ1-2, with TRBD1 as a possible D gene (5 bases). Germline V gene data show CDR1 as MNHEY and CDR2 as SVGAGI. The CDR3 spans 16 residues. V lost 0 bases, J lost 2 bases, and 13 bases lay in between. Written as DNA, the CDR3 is TGTGCCAGCAGTTACTCGAATACCGACAGCAACTATGGCTACACCTTC. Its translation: CASSYSNTDSNYGYTF.

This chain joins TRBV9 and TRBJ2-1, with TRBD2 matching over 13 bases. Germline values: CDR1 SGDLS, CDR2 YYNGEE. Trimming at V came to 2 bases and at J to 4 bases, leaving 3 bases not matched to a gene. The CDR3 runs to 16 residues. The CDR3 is CASSVTGLAGYNEQFF. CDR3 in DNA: TGTGCCAGCAGCGTGACGGGACTAGCGGGGTACAATGAGCAGTTCTTC.

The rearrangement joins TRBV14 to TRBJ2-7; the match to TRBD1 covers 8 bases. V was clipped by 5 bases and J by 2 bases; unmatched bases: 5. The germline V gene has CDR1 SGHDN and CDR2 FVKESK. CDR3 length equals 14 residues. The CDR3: CASSDGQGPYEQYF. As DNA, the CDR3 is TGTGCCAGCAGCGACGGACAGGGACCCTACGAGCAGTACTTC.